This TCR beta chain was sequenced during a study of blood T cell repertoires in COVID-19. V was shortened by 0 bases and J by 5 bases, with 4 bases between the two germline ends. The germline V gene encodes CDR1 GTSNPN and CDR2 SVGIG (reference sequence). The CDR3 spans 11 residues. TCRdb keeps only in-frame clones here, not all; method: immunoSEQ multiplex PCR. The sample has about 63,000 clones, 70% to 80% seen once. Sequencing input: peripheral blood. This TCR was recovered from an elderly woman with acute or convalescent COVID-19. The V gene is TRBV30, the J gene TRBJ1-1; unclear D gene. The CDR3 here is CAWSVLTEAFF. Here the CDR3 DNA reads TGTGCCTGGAGTGTACTGACTGAAGCTTTCTTT.